This entry concerns a single TCR beta chain. The time point is: after dendritic cell vaccination, including at tumor progression/relapse. This record belongs to a study of glioma-infiltrating T cells after dendritic cell vaccination. Measured with immunoSEQ multiplex PCR; TCRdb has only the in-frame clones, and not every one. The sample shows 99,000 or so clones, 90% of them seen only once. Per germline, CDR1 MNHNS and CDR2 SASEGT. V was shortened by 2 bases and J by 2 bases, with 10 bases between the two germline ends. The CDR3 is 14 residues long. The sample in question was blood, obtained after dendritic cell vaccination. The source is a human donor with glioblastoma. This chain connects TRBV6-1 to TRBJ2-7; D is possibly TRBD1 (5 bases). The CDR3 sequence: CASSEQGTAYEQYF. The DNA for the CDR3 is TGTGCCAGCAGTGAACAGGGTACCGCCTACGAGCAGTACTTC.